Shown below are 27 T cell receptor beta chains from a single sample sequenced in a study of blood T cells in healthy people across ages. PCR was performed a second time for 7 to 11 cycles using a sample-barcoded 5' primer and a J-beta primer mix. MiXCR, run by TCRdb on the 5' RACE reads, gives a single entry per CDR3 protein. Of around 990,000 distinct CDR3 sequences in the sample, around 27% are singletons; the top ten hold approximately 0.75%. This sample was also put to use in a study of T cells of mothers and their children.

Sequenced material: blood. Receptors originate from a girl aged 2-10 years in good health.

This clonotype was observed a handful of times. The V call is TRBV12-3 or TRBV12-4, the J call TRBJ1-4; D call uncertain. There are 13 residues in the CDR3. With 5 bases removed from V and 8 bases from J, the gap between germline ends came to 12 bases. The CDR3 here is CASSNIEGEKLFF. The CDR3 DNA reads TGTGCCAGCAGTAATATTGAGGGAGAAAAACTGTTTTTT.

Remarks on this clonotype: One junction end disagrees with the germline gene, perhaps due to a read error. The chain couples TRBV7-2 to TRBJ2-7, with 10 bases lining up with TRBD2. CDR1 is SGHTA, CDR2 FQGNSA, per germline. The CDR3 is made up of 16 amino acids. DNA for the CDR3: TGTGCCAGCAGCTGGACCCGAGCGGGGGGGCCCTACGTGCAGTACTTC. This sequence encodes CASSWTRAGGPYVQYF.

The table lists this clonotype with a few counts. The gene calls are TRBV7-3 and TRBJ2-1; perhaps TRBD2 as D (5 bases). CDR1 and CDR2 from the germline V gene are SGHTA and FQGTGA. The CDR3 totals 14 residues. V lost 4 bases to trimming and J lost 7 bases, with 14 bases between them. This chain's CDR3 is CASSSKSDFNEQFF. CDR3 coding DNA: TGTGCCAGCAGCTCAAAATCGGACTTTAATGAGCAGTTCTTC.

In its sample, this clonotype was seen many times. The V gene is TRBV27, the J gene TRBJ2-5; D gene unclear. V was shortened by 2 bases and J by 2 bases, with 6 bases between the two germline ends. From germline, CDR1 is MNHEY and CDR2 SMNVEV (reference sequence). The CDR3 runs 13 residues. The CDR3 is CASSLRAQETQYF. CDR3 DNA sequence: TGTGCCAGCAGTTTACGCGCTCAAGAGACCCAGTACTTC.

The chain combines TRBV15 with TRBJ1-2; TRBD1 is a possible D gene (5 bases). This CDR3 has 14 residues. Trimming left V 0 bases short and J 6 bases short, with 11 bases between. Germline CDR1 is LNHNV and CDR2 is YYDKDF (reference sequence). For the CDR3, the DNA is TGTGCCACCAGCAGAGAGGGCCGGGGCAATGGCTACACCTTC. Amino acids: CATSREGRGNGYTF. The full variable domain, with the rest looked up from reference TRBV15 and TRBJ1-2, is DAMVIQNPRYQVTQFGKPVTLSCSQTLNHNVMYWYQQKSSQAPKLLFHYYDKDFNNEADTPDNFQSRRPNTSFCFLDIRSPGLGDTAMYLCATSREGRGNGYTFGSGTRLTVV.

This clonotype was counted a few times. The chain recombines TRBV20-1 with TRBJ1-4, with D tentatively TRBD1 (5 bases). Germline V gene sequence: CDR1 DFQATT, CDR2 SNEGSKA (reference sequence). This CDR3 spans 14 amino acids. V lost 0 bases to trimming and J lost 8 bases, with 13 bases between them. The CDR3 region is CSARESGYEEKLFF. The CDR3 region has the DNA TGCAGTGCTAGAGAATCAGGGTATGAGGAAAAACTGTTTTTT.

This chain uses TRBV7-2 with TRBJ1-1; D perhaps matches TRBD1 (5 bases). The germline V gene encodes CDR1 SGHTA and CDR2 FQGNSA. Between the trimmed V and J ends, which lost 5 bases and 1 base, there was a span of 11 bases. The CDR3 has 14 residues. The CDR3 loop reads CASSAREWNTEAFF. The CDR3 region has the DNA TGTGCCAGCAGCGCCAGGGAGTGGAACACTGAAGCTTTCTTT.

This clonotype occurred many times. CDR3 protein: CASSLELSPETQYF. Written as DNA, the CDR3 is TGTGCCAGCAGCTTAGAACTGAGCCCCGAGACCCAGTACTTC. The gene calls are TRBV7-2 and TRBJ2-5, with D unresolved. This CDR3 has 14 residues. With 1 base removed from V and 5 bases from J, the gap between germline ends came to 11 bases. Germline V lookup: CDR1 SGHTA, CDR2 FQGNSA.

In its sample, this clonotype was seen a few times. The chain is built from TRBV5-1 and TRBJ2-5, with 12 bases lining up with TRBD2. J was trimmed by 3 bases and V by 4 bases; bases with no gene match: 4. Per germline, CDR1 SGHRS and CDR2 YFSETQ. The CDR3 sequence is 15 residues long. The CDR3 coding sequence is TGCGCCAGCAGCAGGACTAGCGGGACGGAAGAGACCCAGTACTTC. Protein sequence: CASSRTSGTEETQYF.

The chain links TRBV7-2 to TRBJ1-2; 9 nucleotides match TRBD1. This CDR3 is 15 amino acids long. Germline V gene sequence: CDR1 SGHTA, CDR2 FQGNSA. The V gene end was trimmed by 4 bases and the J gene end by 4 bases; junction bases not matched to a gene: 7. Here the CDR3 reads CASSSDRGGVYGYTF. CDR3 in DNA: TGTGCCAGCAGCTCGGACAGGGGAGGTGTCTATGGCTACACCTTC. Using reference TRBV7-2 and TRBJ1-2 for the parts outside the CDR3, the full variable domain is GAGVSQSPSNKVTEKGKDVELRCDPISGHTALYWYRQSLGQGLEFLIYFQGNSAPDKSGLPSDRFSAERTGGSVSTLTIQRTQQEDSAVYLCASSSDRGGVYGYTFGSGTRLTVV.

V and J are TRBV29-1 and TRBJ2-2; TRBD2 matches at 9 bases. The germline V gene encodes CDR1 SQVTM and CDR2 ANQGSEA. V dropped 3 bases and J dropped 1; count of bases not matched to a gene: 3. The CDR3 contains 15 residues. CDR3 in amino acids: CSVELAGLNTGELFF. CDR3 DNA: TGCAGCGTTGAGCTAGCGGGACTGAACACCGGGGAGCTGTTTTTT.

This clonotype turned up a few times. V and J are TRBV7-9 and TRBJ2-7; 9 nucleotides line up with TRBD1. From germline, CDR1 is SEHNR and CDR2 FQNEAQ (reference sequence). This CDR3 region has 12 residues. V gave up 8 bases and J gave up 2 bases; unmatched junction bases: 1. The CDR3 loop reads CASGDRAYEQYF. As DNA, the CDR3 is TGTGCCAGCGGGGACAGGGCCTACGAGCAGTACTTC.

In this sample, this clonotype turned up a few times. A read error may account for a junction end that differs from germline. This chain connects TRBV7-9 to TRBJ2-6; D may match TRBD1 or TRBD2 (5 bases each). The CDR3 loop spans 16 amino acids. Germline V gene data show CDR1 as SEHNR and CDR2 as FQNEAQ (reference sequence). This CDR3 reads CASRQVDITGANVPTF. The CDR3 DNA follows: TGTGCCAGCAGGCAAGTGGACATCACCGGGGCCAACGTCCCGACTTTC.

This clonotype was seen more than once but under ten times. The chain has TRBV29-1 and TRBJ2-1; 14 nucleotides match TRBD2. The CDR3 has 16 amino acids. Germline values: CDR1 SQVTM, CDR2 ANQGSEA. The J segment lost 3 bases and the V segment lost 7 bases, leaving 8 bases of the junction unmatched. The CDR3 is CSASTSGGAFYNEQFF. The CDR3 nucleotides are TGCAGCGCCTCGACTAGCGGGGGGGCTTTCTACAATGAGCAGTTCTTC.

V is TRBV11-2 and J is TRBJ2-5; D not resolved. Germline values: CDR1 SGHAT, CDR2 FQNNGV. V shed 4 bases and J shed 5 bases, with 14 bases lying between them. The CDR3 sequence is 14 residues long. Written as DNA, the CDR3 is TGTGCCAGCAGCTCATGGTCCCCAAGGGAGACCCAGTACTTC. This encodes CASSSWSPRETQYF.

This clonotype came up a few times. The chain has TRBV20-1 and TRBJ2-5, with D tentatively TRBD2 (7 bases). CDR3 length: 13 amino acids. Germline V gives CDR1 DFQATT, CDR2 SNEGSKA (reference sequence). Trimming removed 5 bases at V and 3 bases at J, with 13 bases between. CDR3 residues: CSASAGAEETQYF. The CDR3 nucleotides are TGCAGTGCTTCCGCGGGGGCGGAAGAGACCCAGTACTTC.

The CDR3 DNA is TGCAGTGCTGGGCGACTAGCGGGGAGTCAAGAGACCCAGTACTTC. Its translation: CSAGRLAGSQETQYF. The V and J genes are TRBV20-1 and TRBJ2-5, with 11 bases matching TRBD2. Per germline, CDR1 DFQATT and CDR2 SNEGSKA (reference sequence). J gave up 2 bases and V 5 bases, and 7 bases lay outside the gene matches. There are 15 residues in the CDR3.

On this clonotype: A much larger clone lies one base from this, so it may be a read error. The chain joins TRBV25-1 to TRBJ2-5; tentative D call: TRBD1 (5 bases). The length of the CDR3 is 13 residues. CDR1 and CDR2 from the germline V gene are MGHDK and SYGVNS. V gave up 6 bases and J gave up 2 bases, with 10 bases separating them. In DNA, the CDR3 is TGTGCCAGCAGGGGGCCCGCTCAAGAGACCCAGTACTTC. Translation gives CASRGPAQETQYF. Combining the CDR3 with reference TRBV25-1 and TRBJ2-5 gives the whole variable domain EADIYQTPRYLVIGTGKKITLECSQTMGHDKMYWYQQDPGMELHLIHYSYGVNSTEKGDLSSESTVSRIRTEHFPLTLESARPSHTSQYLCASRGPAQETQYFGPGTRLLVL.

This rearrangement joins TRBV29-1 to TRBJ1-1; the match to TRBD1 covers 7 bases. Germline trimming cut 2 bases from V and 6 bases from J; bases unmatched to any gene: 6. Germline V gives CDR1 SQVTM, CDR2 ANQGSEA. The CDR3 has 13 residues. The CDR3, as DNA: TGCAGCGTTGAACGCACAGGGGAGGCTGAAGCTTTCTTT. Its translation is CSVERTGEAEAFF.

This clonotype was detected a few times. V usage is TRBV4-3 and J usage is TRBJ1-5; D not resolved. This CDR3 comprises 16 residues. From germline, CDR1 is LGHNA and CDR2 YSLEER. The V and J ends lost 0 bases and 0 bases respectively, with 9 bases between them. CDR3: CASSQDYSYSNQPQHF. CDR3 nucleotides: TGCGCCAGCAGCCAAGATTACAGCTATAGCAATCAGCCCCAGCATTTT.

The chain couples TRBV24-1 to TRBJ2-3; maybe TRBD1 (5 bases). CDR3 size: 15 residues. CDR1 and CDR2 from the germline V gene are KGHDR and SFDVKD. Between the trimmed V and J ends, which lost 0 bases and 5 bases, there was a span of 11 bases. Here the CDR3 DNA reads TGTGCCACCAGTGATTTGAGCAGGGAAGGAGATACGCAGTATTTT. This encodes CATSDLSREGDTQYF.

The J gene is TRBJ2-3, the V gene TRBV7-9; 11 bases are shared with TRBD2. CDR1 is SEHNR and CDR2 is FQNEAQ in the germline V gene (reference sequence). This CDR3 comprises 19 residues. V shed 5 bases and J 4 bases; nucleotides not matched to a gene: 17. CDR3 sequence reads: CASSPKGQLAGGIPDTQYF. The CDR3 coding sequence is TGTGCCAGCAGCCCAAAGGGACAGCTAGCGGGAGGTATCCCAGATACGCAGTATTTT.

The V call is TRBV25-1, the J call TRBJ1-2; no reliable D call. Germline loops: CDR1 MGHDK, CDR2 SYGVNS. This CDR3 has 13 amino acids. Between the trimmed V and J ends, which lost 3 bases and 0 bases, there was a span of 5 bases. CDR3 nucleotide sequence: TGTGCCAGCAGTGAGGGCTCTAACTATGGCTACACCTTC. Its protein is CASSEGSNYGYTF.

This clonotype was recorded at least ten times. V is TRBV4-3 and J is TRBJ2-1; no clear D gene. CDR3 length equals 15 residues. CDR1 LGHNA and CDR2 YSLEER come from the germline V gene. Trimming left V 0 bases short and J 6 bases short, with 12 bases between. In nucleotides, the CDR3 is TGCGCCAGCAGCCAAGATGGGGTGGGCCCCAATGAGCAGTTCTTC. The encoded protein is CASSQDGVGPNEQFF.

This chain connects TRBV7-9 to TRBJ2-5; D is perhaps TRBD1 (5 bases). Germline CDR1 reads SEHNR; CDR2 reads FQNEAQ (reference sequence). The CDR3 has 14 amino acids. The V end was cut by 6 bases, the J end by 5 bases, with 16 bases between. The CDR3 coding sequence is TGTGCCAGCAGTCAAATACAACAGGTGGAGACCCAGTACTTC. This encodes CASSQIQQVETQYF.

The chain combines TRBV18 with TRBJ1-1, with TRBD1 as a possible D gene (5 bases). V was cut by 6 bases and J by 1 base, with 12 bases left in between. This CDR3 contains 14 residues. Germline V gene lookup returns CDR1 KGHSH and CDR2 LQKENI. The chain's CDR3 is CASSPGIGNTEAFF. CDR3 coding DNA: TGTGCCAGCTCTCCAGGGATTGGGAACACTGAAGCTTTCTTT.

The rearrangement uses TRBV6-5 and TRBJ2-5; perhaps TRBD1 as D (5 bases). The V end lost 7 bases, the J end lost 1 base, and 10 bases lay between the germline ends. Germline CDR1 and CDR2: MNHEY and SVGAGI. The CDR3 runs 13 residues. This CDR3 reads CASNDDSQETQYF. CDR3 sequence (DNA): TGTGCCAGCAACGACGACAGCCAAGAGACCCAGTACTTC.